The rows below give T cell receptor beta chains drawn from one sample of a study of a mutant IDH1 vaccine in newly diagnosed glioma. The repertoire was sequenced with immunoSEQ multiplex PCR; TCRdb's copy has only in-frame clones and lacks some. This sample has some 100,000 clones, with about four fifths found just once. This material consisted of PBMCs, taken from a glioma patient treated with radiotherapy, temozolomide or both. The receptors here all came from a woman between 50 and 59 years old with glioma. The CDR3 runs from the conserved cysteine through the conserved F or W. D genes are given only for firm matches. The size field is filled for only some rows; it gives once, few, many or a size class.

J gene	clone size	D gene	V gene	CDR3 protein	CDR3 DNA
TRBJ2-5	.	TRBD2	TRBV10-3	CAINPGLAGEETQYF	TGTGCCATCAATCCGGGACTAGCGGGGGAAGAGACCCAGTACTTC
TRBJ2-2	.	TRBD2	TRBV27	CASSDRTSVILNTGELFF	TGTGCCAGCAGTGACCGGACTAGCGTAATACTAAACACCGGGGAGCTGTTTTTT
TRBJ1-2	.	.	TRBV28	CASSSQVYGYTF	TGTGCCAGCAGTTCTCAAGTCTATGGCTACACCTTC
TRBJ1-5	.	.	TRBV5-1	CASSPWRPQHF	TGCGCCAGCAGCCCATGGCGGCCCCAGCATTTT
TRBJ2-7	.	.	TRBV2	CASSEQWDRVKDYEQYF	TGTGCCAGCAGTGAACAGTGGGACCGGGTTAAGGACTACGAGCAGTACTTC
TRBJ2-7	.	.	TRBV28	CASSPPQASSYEQYF	TGTGCCAGCAGTCCCCCGCAGGCGAGCTCCTACGAGCAGTACTTC
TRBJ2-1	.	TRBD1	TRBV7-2	CASSLVAVPGTGTYNEQFF	TGTGCCAGCAGCTTAGTGGCAGTCCCCGGGACAGGGACCTACAATGAGCAGTTCTTC
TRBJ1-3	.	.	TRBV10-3	CAISRGEGRGGNTIYF	TGTGCCATCAGCCGCGGTGAAGGGCGCGGTGGAAACACCATATATTTT
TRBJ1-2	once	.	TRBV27	CASGLTGFYGYTF	TGTGCCAGCGGGCTAACAGGGTTCTATGGCTACACCTTC
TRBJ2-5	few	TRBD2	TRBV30	CAWAGGGLQETQYF	TGTGCCTGGGCGGGCGGGGGGCTGCAAGAGACCCAGTACTTC
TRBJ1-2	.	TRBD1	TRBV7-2	CASSSRGQPGGYTF	TGTGCCAGCAGCTCTAGGGGACAGCCCGGAGGCTACACCTTC
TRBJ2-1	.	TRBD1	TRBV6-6	CASSWTGTTYNEQFF	TGTGCCAGCAGTTGGACAGGTACCACCTACAATGAGCAGTTCTTC
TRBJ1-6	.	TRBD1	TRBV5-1	CASSAGQGPSPLHF	TGCGCCAGCAGCGCGGGACAGGGTCCCTCACCCCTCCACTTT
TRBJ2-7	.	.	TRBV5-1	CASSFRDGDEQYF	TGCGCCAGCAGCTTCCGGGACGGGGACGAGCAGTACTTC
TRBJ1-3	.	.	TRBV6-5	CASSLALPPGNTIYF	TGTGCCAGCAGTTTAGCCCTACCGCCTGGAAACACCATATATTTT
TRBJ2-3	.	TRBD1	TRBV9	CASSPTTGGRTDTQYF	TGTGCCAGCAGCCCTACTACAGGGGGCCGGACAGATACGCAGTATTTT
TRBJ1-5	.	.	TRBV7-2	CASSPRAGATNQPQHF	TGTGCCAGCAGCCCGCGTGCGGGGGCCACCAATCAGCCCCAGCATTTT
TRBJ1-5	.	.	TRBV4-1	CASSRIPVSGNNQPQHF	TGCGCCAGCAGCCGAATACCGGTGTCGGGCAACAATCAGCCCCAGCATTTT
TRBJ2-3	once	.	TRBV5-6	CASSRLGADTQYF	TGTGCCAGCAGTCGACTAGGGGCAGATACGCAGTATTTT
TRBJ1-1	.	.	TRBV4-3	CASSQDFRGGTEAFF	TGCGCCAGCAGCCAAGATTTTCGAGGGGGGACTGAAGCTTTCTTT
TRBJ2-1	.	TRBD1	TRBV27	CASSSDRGSYNEQFF	TGTGCCAGCAGTTCGGACAGGGGGTCCTACAATGAGCAGTTCTTC
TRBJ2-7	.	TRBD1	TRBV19	CASRRQGHEQYF	TGTGCCAGTAGGAGACAGGGCCACGAGCAGTACTTC
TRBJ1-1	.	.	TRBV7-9	CASSDQVRNTEAFF	TGTGCCAGCAGCGACCAGGTCAGGAACACTGAAGCTTTCTTT
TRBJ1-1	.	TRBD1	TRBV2	CASRDLDRAYGAFF	TGTGCCAGCAGGGACTTAGACAGGGCGTACGGAGCTTTCTTT
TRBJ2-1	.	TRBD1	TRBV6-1	CASSFPTGNKDEQFF	TGTGCCAGCAGCTTCCCGACAGGGAACAAAGATGAGCAGTTCTTC
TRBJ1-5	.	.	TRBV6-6	CASSDPGSNQPQHF	TGTGCCAGCAGTGACCCCGGGAGCAATCAGCCCCAGCATTTT
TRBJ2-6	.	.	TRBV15	CATSRVRGKGSGANVLTF	TGTGCCACCAGCAGAGTACGGGGGAAAGGCTCTGGGGCCAACGTCCTGACTTTC
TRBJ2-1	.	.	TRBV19	CASSPAGVGSYNEQFF	TGTGCCAGTAGTCCAGCCGGGGTTGGCTCCTACAATGAGCAGTTCTTC
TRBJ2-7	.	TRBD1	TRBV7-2	CASSPGTGYEQYF	TGTGCCAGCAGCCCCGGGACAGGCTACGAGCAGTACTTC
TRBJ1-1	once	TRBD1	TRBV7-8	CASSLNTGTGVAEAFF	TGTGCCAGCAGCCTGAACACCGGGACAGGGGTTGCTGAAGCTTTCTTT
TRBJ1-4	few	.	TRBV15	CATSRDGGWEKLFF	TGTGCCACCAGCAGAGACGGAGGTTGGGAAAAACTGTTTTTT
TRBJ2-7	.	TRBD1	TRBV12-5	CASGIRDRNYYEQYF	TGTGCTAGTGGGATCCGGGACAGGAATTACTACGAGCAGTACTTC
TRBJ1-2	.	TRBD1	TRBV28	CASSPTGERGYTF	TGTGCCAGCAGTCCGACAGGGGAGAGGGGCTACACCTTC
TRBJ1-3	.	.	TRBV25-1	CASSEGGIAGNTIYF	TGTGCCAGCAGTGAGGGGGGGATAGCTGGAAACACCATATATTTT
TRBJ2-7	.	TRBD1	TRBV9	CASSVGDRGYEQYF	TGTGCCAGCAGCGTCGGAGACAGGGGCTACGAGCAGTACTTC
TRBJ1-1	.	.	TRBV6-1	CASRSQGSNTEAFF	TGTGCCAGCAGATCCCAGGGATCGAACACTGAAGCTTTCTTT
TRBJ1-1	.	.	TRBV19	CASSTVGGRTEAFF	TGTGCCAGTAGTACCGTAGGGGGGAGGACTGAAGCTTTCTTT
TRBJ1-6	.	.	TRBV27	CASSSPGPNSPLHF	TGTGCCAGCAGTTCACCGGGCCCCAATTCACCCCTCCACTTT
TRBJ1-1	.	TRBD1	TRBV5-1	CASSSGTGGRGTEAFF	TGCGCCAGCAGCTCCGGGACAGGGGGCCGGGGTACTGAAGCTTTCTTT
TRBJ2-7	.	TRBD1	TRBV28	CASRLGTGGAYEQYF	TGTGCCAGTCGCCTAGGGACAGGGGGAGCCTACGAGCAGTACTTC
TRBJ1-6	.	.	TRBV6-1	CASSEGGNSPLHF	TGTGCCAGCAGTGAGGGAGGAAATTCACCCCTCCACTTT
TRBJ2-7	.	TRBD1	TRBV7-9	CATGRAGGTYEQYF	TGTGCCACCGGCCGGGCAGGGGGTACCTACGAGCAGTACTTC
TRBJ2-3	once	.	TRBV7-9	CASSLARASPSTDTQYF	TGTGCCAGCAGCTTAGCGAGAGCTAGCCCTAGCACAGATACGCAGTATTTT
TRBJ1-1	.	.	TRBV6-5	CASSLSVRGVGEAFF	TGTGCCAGCAGTTTATCTGTGAGAGGGGTTGGAGAAGCTTTCTTT
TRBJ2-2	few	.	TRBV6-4	CASSSGNTGELFF	TGTGCCAGCAGTTCAGGGAACACCGGGGAGCTGTTTTTT
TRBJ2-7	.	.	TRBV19	CASAPGPYEQYF	TGTGCCAGTGCTCCGGGCCCCTACGAGCAGTACTTC
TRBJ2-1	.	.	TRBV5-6	CASSLVGGDLDEQFF	TGTGCCAGCAGCTTGGTCGGTGGAGATCTCGATGAGCAGTTCTTC